This TCR beta chain comes out of a study of cytomegalovirus exposure and HLA in healthy donors. The germline gives CDR1 SGHRS, CDR2 YFSETQ. The CDR3 extends over 14 amino acids. The ends were cut back, 0 bases at V and 1 base at J, with 5 bases in the middle. Both 60 Vbeta primers and 13 Jbeta primers went into the PCR. Profiled with immunoSEQ multiplex PCR; TCRdb holds only in-frame clones, not every one. In the table there are roughly 150,000 clones, around 80% of which are singletons. Input material: PBMCs. The chain carries TRBV5-1 and TRBJ2-1; weak D call: TRBD1 (5 bases). The TCR originated in a boy aged 2 to 9 in good health and CMV-seronegative. CDR3 residues: CASSLGQSYNEQFF. Written as DNA, the CDR3 is TGCGCCAGCAGCTTGGGACAGTCCTACAATGAGCAGTTCTTC.